This TCR beta chain was profiled in a study of response to subunit inactivated influenza vaccine. Study outcomes and limitations: It was the authors' suggestion that each seasonal influenza vaccination recruits few new T cells.

This clonotype occurred a few times. Its target is unknown. TCRdb fed the RT-PCR reads into MiXCR, producing one record per CDR3 protein. The sample has hundreds of thousands of distinct CDR3 sequences, 18% seen once. The CDR3 has 13 residues. Germline V gene lookup returns CDR1 MNHNY and CDR2 SVGAGI (reference sequence). The J segment lost 6 bases and the V segment lost 4 bases, leaving 4 bases of the junction unmatched. Sequenced here: PBMCs from blood, sampled around 5 days after vaccination. V gene TRBV6-6 combines with J gene TRBJ2-3, with 7 bases lining up with TRBD2. This TCR derives from a man aged 45 to 65 who received an inactivated influenza vaccine. In nucleotides, the CDR3 is TGTGCCAGCAGTTCCCCCGGGAGGGATACGCAGTATTTT. Residues: CASSSPGRDTQYF.